This T cell receptor (beta chain) was sequenced during a study of response to subunit inactivated influenza vaccine. With regard to this clonotype: What it recognizes is unknown.

TCRdb called the RT-PCR reads again in MiXCR, with one record for every CDR3 protein. The repertoire holds more than 700,000 distinct CDR3 sequences, with about 20% as singletons. CDR1 is DFQATT, CDR2 SNEGSKA, per germline (reference sequence). CDR3 size: 15 residues. The ends lost 3 bases at V and 3 bases at J; junction bases unmatched: 9. Broader study findings: Few additional T cells are recruited per seasonal influenza vaccination, authors suggested.

The origin of this receptor is a man between 45 and 60 years old who received an inactivated influenza vaccine. The specimen was PBMCs from blood, collected about 5 days after vaccination. The chain couples TRBV20-1 to TRBJ2-7, with TRBD1 matching 9 bases. This CDR3 reads CSASRGDRVGYEQYF. CDR3 sequence (DNA): TGCAGTGCTAGTCGCGGGGACAGGGTGGGCTACGAGCAGTACTTC.